This passage covers 4 T cell receptor beta chains from one sample sequenced in a study of blood T cell repertoires in COVID-19. Libraries were prepared by immunoSEQ multiplex PCR; TCRdb keeps only in-frame clonotypes and omits some of them. The sample has tens of thousands of clones, over 60% seen once. The sequencing sample was made of peripheral blood. These receptors were collected from a woman older than 75 with active or convalescent COVID-19.

The chain has TRBV24-1 and TRBJ2-7, with a tentative D call TRBD1 (5 bases). This CDR3 has 20 amino acids. V was clipped by 1 base and J by 4 bases, with 28 bases between them. Germline CDR1 and CDR2: KGHDR and SFDVKD. The CDR3 nucleotides are TGTGCCACCAGTGATTTTCTTCAGGGAAGCCTACCCTCGGTGTTTTACGAGCAGTACTTC. Amino acids: CATSDFLQGSLPSVFYEQYF.

The chain is built from TRBV6-5 and TRBJ2-3; D remains ambiguous. Per the germline V gene, CDR1 is MNHEY and CDR2 is SVGAGI. Between the trimmed V and J ends, which lost 8 bases and 5 bases, there was a span of 14 bases. The CDR3 has 13 residues. The CDR3 DNA follows: TGTGCCAGCGGAAAGGAGACTCAAGATACGCAGTATTTT. Translated: CASGKETQDTQYF.

The chain recombines TRBV7-3 with TRBJ2-3, with 7 bases that match TRBD2. Trimming took 1 base from V and 1 from J; bases not matched to a gene: 8. Germline V gives CDR1 SGHTA, CDR2 FQGTGA. This CDR3 comprises 17 residues. The CDR3 reads CASSLNRLAGGTDTQYF. The CDR3 DNA reads TGTGCCAGCAGCTTAAACCGACTAGCTGGGGGCACAGATACGCAGTATTTT. The whole variable domain, filled in from reference TRBV7-3 and TRBJ2-3, reads GAGVSQTPSNKVTEKGKYVELRCDPISGHTALYWYRQSLGQGPEFLIYFQGTGAADDSGLPNDRFFAVRPEGSVSTLKIQRTERGDSAVYLCASSLNRLAGGTDTQYFGPGTRLTVL.

This clone was observed a handful of times. The chain is built from TRBV2 and TRBJ1-6; tentatively, D is TRBD1 (5 bases). The CDR3 is 15 amino acids. The germline CDR1 and CDR2 sequences are SNHLY and FYNNEI. V was trimmed by 7 bases and J by 7 bases, leaving 17 bases between them. The CDR3 DNA sequence: TGTGCCAGCACCCGGGGAGGGGAAGGGAATTCACCCCTCCACTTT. Translated, it gives CASTRGGEGNSPLHF.